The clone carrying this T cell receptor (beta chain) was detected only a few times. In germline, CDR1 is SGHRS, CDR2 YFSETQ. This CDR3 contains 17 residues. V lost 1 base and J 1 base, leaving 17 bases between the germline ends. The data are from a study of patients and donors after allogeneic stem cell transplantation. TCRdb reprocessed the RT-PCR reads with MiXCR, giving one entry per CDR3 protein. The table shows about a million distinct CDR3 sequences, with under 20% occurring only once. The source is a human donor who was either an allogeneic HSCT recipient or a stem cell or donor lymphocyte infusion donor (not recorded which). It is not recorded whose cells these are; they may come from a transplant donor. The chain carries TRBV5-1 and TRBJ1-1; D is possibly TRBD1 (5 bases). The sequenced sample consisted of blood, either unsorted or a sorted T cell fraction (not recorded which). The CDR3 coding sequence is TGCGCCAGCAGCTTGAGAGGACAAACGATAAAGAACACTGAAGCTTTCTTT. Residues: CASSLRGQTIKNTEAFF.